This is a list of T cell receptor beta chains from one sample in a study of T-cell memory formation after mild COVID-19. MiXCR was run by TCRdb on the 5' RACE reads, yielding one entry per CDR3 protein. The profile shows 560,000 or so distinct CDR3 sequences, 17% of them singletons. The specimen was PBMCs or a T cell subset sorted from them (not recorded which). The source of these receptors is an adult woman who had mild COVID-19 (a few samples of this study predate the infection). Cell type and time point are not known. CDR3s include the opening cysteine and the closing phenylalanine or tryptophan. Fields, in order: V gene, CDR3 length, clone size, CDR3 protein. Size values are once, few and many counts, or a class for expanded clones, and some rows have none.

v_call: TRBV12-3/TRBV12-4
cdr3_length: 15
clone_size: few
cdr3_aa: CASSFFGGAHNEQFF

v_call: TRBV5-1
cdr3_length: 13
clone_size: many
cdr3_aa: CASSPRGPYEQYF

v_call: TRBV2
cdr3_length: 13
clone_size: .
cdr3_aa: CASSDSREGGYTF

v_call: TRBV20-1
cdr3_length: 15
clone_size: .
cdr3_aa: CSADSRTGRNTEAFF

v_call: TRBV7-2
cdr3_length: 14
clone_size: .
cdr3_aa: CASSSWLGTDTQYF

v_call: TRBV6-6
cdr3_length: 14
clone_size: few
cdr3_aa: CAIRGGRGNQPQHF

v_call: TRBV5-4
cdr3_length: 12
clone_size: few
cdr3_aa: CASGLEVTEAFF

v_call: TRBV7-9
cdr3_length: 14
clone_size: few
cdr3_aa: CASSSQAGNTEAFF

v_call: TRBV28
cdr3_length: 13
clone_size: .
cdr3_aa: CASSFPATYEQYF

v_call: TRBV6-5
cdr3_length: 15
clone_size: .
cdr3_aa: CASSYRVGFNQPQHF

v_call: TRBV7-9
cdr3_length: 17
clone_size: few
cdr3_aa: CASSPRTSGVNLNEQFF

v_call: TRBV29-1
cdr3_length: 12
clone_size: once
cdr3_aa: CSVGPGTSEQFF

v_call: TRBV6-5
cdr3_length: 17
clone_size: few
cdr3_aa: CASSATAGGEGTDTQYF

v_call: TRBV10-3
cdr3_length: 13
clone_size: .
cdr3_aa: CAISVREGQPQHF

v_call: TRBV7-9
cdr3_length: 17
clone_size: few
cdr3_aa: CASSAPDRGRRDTEAFF

v_call: TRBV5-1
cdr3_length: 16
clone_size: few
cdr3_aa: CASSLYELRGEQGAFF

v_call: TRBV7-8
cdr3_length: 12
clone_size: few
cdr3_aa: CASSYNYNEQFF

v_call: TRBV9
cdr3_length: 13
clone_size: few
cdr3_aa: CASSGRSGAEQYF

v_call: TRBV7-3
cdr3_length: 15
clone_size: few
cdr3_aa: CASSSGSRRTDTQYF

v_call: TRBV24-1
cdr3_length: 11
clone_size: .
cdr3_aa: CATMENNEQFF

v_call: TRBV27
cdr3_length: 13
clone_size: few
cdr3_aa: CASKLQGIEKLFF

v_call: TRBV19
cdr3_length: 15
clone_size: many
cdr3_aa: CASSIAGTGAYEQYF

v_call: TRBV7-9
cdr3_length: 14
clone_size: .
cdr3_aa: CASRSGTPSYEQYF

v_call: TRBV7-9
cdr3_length: 16
clone_size: .
cdr3_aa: CASSQSGRRNTDTQYF

v_call: TRBV7-6
cdr3_length: 15
clone_size: few
cdr3_aa: CASSLGTPGHGPLHF

v_call: TRBV7-9
cdr3_length: 12
clone_size: .
cdr3_aa: CASSLADRAQFF

v_call: TRBV11-2
cdr3_length: 15
clone_size: few
cdr3_aa: CASSLVRGGFYEQYF

v_call: TRBV7-9
cdr3_length: 17
clone_size: .
cdr3_aa: CASSLDGSGPSTDTQYF

v_call: TRBV28
cdr3_length: 12
clone_size: .
cdr3_aa: CASARRFEKLFF

v_call: TRBV5-1
cdr3_length: 17
clone_size: .
cdr3_aa: CASSAKTGGTTNEKLFF